This is a list of T cell receptor beta chains from one sample in a study of regulatory T cells in long-lasting Graves disease. From the multiplex PCR reads, TCRdb called clonotypes with MiXCR, one entry per CDR3 protein. The sample carries approximately 690,000 distinct CDR3 sequences, around 30% recorded once. The source material was peripheral blood mononuclear cells (PBMCs), sampled when the disease was refractory, from a patient treated with antithyroid drugs. The receptors originated from a female donor with Graves disease. The conserved cysteine and the conserved F or W are not part of the CDR3 here. Each record gives: J gene, D gene, clone size, V gene, CDR3 protein. The D gene is left open where the match is weak. Only part of the rows carry a size: once, few, many, or a class if the clone is expanded.

J: TRBJ2-1; D: .; size: .; V: TRBV28; CDR3: VPRGRWRNEQF
J: TRBJ1-5; D: TRBD1; size: .; V: TRBV6-5; CDR3: ASSYSQGGRQPQH
J: TRBJ1-2; D: .; size: .; V: TRBV12-3/TRBV12-4; CDR3: ASTSGQLYGYT
J: TRBJ1-2; D: .; size: many; V: TRBV12-3/TRBV12-4; CDR3: ASSVQGPLGYT
J: TRBJ1-2; D: .; size: .; V: TRBV2; CDR3: ASSPYNYGYT
J: TRBJ2-7; D: .; size: .; V: TRBV5-1; CDR3: ASSPPLEGEQY
J: TRBJ2-5; D: TRBD2; size: few; V: TRBV20-1; CDR3: SARWRGGETQY
J: TRBJ1-4; D: .; size: few; V: TRBV15; CDR3: ATSRDLGMIGTDEKLF
J: TRBJ1-1; D: .; size: .; V: TRBV30; CDR3: AWSQDLNTEAF
J: TRBJ1-1; D: TRBD1; size: many; V: TRBV7-2; CDR3: ASSLETGLTEAF
J: TRBJ2-7; D: TRBD2; size: many; V: TRBV6-1; CDR3: ASSLIAGASSYEQY
J: TRBJ2-2; D: .; size: many; V: TRBV6-1; CDR3: ASQPSNTGELF
J: TRBJ2-7; D: TRBD1; size: .; V: TRBV27; CDR3: ASSLSETGVEQY
J: TRBJ1-5; D: TRBD1; size: many; V: TRBV27; CDR3: ASSTGQLNQPQH
J: TRBJ1-5; D: TRBD1; size: few; V: TRBV10-3; CDR3: AIKSDREVQPQH
J: TRBJ2-7; D: TRBD1; size: many; V: TRBV7-9; CDR3: ASSWDSGEQY